This entry describes one T cell receptor beta chain. The table came from immunoSEQ multiplex PCR; TCRdb's copy has only in-frame clones and leaves some out. Counted here are over 30,000 clones, around three quarters occurring once; the ten biggest clones make up under 20%. These data are taken from a study of OX40 agonist ivuxolimab in advanced cancers. The germline V and J ends were trimmed by 0 bases and 7 bases, with 15 bases remaining between them. CDR1 is SNHLY and CDR2 is FYNNEI in the germline V gene. This CDR3 region has 15 residues. The receptor was derived from an adult with an advanced solid tumor such as melanoma, head and neck, liver or kidney cancer. The V gene is TRBV2, the J gene TRBJ1-1, with a possible D match to TRBD1 (5 bases). Sequenced material: CD4+ or CD8+ T cells sorted from blood, taken in a trial of the OX40 agonist ivuxolimab. CDR3 loop: CASSEAGGPRGEAFF. In nucleotides, the CDR3 is TGTGCCAGCAGTGAAGCGGGGGGTCCCCGGGGTGAAGCTTTCTTT.